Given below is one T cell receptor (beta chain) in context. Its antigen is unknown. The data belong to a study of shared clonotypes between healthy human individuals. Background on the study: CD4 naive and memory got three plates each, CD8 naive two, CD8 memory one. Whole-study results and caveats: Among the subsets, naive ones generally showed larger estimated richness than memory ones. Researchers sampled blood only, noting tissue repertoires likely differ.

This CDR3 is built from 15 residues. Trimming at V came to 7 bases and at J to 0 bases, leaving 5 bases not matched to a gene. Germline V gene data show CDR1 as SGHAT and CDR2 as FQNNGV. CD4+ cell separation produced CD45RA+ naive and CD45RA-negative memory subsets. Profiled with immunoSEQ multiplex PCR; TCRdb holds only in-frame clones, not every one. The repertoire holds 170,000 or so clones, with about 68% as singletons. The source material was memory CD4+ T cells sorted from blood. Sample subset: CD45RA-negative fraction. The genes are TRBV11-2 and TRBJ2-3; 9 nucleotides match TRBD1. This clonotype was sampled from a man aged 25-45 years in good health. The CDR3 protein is CASTQDRGSTDTQYF. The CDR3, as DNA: TGTGCCAGCACCCAGGACAGGGGCAGCACAGATACGCAGTATTTT.